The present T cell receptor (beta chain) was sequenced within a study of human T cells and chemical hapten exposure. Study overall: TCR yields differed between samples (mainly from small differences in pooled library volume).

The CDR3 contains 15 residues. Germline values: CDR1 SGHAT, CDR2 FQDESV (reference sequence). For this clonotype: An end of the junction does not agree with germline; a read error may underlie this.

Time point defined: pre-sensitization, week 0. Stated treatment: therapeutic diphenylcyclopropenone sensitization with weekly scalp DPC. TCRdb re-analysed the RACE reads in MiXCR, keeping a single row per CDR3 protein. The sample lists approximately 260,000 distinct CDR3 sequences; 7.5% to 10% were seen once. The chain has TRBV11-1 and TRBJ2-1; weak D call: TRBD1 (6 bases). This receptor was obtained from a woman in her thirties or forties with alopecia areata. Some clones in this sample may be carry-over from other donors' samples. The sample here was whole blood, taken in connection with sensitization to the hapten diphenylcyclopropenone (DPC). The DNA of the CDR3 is TGTGCCAACAGCTTATTCCGGGGCGGACAGAATGAGCAGTTCTTC. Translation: CANSLFRGGQNEQFF.